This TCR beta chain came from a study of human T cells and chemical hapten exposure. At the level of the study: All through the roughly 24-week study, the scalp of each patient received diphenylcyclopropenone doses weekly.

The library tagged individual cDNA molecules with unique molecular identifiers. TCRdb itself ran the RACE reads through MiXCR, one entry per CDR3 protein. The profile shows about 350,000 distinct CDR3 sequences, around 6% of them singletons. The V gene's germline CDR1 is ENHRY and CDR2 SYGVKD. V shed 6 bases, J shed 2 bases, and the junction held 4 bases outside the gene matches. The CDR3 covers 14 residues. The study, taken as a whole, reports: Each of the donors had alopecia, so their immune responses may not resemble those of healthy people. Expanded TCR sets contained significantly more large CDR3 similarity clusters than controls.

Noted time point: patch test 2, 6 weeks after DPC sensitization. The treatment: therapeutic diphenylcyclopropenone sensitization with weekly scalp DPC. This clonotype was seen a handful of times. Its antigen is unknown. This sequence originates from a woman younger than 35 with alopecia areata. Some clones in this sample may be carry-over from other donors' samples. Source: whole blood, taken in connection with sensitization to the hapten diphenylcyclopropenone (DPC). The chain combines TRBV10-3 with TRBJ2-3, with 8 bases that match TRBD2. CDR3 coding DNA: TGTGCCATCAGGAGCGGGGGACTCACAGATACGCAGTATTTT. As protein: CAIRSGGLTDTQYF.